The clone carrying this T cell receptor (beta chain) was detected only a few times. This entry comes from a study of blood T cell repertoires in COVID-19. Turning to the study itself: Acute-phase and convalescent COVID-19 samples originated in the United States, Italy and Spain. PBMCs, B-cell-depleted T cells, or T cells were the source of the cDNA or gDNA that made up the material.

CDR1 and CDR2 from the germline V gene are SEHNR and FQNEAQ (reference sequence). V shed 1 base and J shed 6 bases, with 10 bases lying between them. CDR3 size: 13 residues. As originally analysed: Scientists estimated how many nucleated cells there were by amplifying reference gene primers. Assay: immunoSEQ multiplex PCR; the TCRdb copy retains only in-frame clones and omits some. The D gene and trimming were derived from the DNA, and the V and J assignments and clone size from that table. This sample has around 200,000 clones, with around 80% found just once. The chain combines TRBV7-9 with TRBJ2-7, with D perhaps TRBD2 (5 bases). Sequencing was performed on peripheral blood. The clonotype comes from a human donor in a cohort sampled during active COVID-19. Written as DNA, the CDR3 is TGTGCCAGCAGCTTAGAATTAGGGAGCGAGCAGTACTTC. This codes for CASSLELGSEQYF.